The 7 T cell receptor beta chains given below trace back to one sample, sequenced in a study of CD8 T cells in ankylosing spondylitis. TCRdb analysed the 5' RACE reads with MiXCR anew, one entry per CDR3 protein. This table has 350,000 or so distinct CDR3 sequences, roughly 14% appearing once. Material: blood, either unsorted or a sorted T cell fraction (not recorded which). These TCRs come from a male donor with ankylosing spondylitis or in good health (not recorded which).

The CDR3 nucleotides read TGTGCCAGCAGCGTGGGCTGGGCGGAGACCCAGTACTTC. Its protein product is CASSVGWAETQYF. V and J are TRBV9 and TRBJ2-5; D gene uncertain. V was cut by 2 bases and J by 5 bases, with 10 bases left in between. Germline V gene data show CDR1 as SGDLS and CDR2 as YYNGEE. This CDR3 comprises 13 residues. Drawing the rest from reference TRBV9 and TRBJ2-5, the complete variable domain is DSGVTQTPKHLITATGQRVTLRCSPRSGDLSVYWYQQSLDQGLQFLIQYYNGEERAKGNILERFSAQQFPDLHSELNLSSLELGDSALYFCASSVGWAETQYFGPGTRLLVL.

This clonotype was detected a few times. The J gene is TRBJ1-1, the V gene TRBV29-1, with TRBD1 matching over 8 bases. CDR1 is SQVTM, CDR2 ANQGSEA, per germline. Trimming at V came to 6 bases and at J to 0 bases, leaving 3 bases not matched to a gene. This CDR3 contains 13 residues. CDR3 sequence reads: CSVWTGMNTEAFF. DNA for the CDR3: TGCAGCGTGTGGACAGGGATGAACACTGAAGCTTTCTTT.

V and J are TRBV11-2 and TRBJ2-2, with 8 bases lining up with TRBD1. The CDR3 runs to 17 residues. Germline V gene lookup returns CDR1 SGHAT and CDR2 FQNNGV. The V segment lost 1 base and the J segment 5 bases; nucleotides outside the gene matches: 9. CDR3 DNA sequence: TGTGCCAGCAGCTTAGTTGGCCAGGGGGCCTGGACCGGGGAGCTGTTTTTT. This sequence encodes CASSLVGQGAWTGELFF.

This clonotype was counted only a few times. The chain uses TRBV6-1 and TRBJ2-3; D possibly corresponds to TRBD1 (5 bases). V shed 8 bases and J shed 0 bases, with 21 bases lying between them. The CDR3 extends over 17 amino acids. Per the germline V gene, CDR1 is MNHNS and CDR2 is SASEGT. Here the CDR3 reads CASLPPWGSPSTDTQYF. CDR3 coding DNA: TGTGCCAGCCTCCCCCCTTGGGGCAGTCCCAGCACAGATACGCAGTATTTT.

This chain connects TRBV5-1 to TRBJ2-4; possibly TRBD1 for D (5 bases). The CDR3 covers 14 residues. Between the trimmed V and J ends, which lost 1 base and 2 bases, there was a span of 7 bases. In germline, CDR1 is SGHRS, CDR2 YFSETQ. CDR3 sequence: CASSLQGTKNIQYF. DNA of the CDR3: TGCGCCAGCAGCTTGCAGGGAACCAAAAACATTCAGTACTTC.

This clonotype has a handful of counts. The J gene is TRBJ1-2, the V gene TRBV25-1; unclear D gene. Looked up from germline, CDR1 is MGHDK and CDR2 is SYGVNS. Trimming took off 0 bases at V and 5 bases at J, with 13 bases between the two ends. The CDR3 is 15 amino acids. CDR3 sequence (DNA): TGTGCCAGCAGTGAATATATAGGGCGGAGGTATGGCTACACCTTC. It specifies CASSEYIGRRYGYTF.

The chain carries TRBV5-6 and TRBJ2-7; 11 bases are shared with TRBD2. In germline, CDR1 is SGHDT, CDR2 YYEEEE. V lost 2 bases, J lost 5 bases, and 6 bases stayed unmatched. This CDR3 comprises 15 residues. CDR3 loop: CASSFGVAGGNEQYF. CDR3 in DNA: TGTGCCAGCAGCTTCGGAGTAGCGGGAGGGAACGAGCAGTACTTC. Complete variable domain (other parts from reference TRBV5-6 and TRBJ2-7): DAGVTQSPTHLIKTRGQQVTLRCSPKSGHDTVSWYQQALGQGPQFIFQYYEEEERQRGNFPDRFSGHQFPNYSSELNVNALLLGDSALYLCASSFGVAGGNEQYFGPGTRLTVT.